The clone carrying this T cell receptor (beta chain) was counted a few times. Its antigen is not known. MiXCR, run by TCRdb on the 5' RACE reads, gives a single entry per CDR3 protein. The sample carries hundreds of thousands of distinct CDR3 sequences, about 12% recorded once. The CDR3 runs to 17 residues. CDR1 is SEHNR and CDR2 is FQNEAQ in the germline V gene (reference sequence). V gave up 2 bases and J gave up 3 bases, with 19 bases separating them. This specimen belongs to a study of CD8 T cells in ankylosing spondylitis. Study conclusions and caveats: A TCR beta motif made of 7 to 9 highly homologous variants seemed typical of ankylosing spondylitis blood.

The receptor was derived from a male donor with ankylosing spondylitis. The chain combines TRBV7-9 with TRBJ2-5, with D possibly TRBD2 on 6 matching bases. The sequenced material came from blood, either unsorted or a sorted T cell fraction (not recorded which). CDR3 DNA: TGTGCCAGCAGCTTAAGGCCCGGTCAGGGAGGTGAAGAGACCCAGTACTTC. It specifies CASSLRPGQGGEETQYF.